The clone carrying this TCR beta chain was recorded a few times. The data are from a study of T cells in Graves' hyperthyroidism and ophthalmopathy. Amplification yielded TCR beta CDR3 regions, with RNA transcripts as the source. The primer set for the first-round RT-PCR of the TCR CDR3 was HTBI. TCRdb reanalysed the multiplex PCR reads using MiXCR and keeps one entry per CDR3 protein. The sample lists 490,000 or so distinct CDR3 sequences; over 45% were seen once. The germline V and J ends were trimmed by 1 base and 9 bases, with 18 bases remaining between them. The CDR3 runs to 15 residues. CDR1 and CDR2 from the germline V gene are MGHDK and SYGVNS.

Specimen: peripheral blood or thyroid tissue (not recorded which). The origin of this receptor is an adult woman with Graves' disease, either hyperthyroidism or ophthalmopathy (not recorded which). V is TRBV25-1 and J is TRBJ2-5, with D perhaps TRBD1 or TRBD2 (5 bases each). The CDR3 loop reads CASSESPGSGAAQYF. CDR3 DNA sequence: TGTGCCAGCAGTGAATCCCCAGGGTCCGGGGCGGCCCAGTACTTC.